The clone carrying this T cell receptor (beta chain) was counted between two and nine times. What it binds is unknown. The entry originates in a study of response to subunit inactivated influenza vaccine. Study-wide points: Authors suggested each seasonal flu vaccination may recruit only limited numbers of new T cells.

J gave up 5 bases and V 6 bases, and 5 bases lay outside the gene matches. Germline V CDR1 and CDR2: MNHEY, SMNVEV (reference sequence). The CDR3 runs 14 residues. TCRdb reprocessed the RT-PCR reads via MiXCR and lists one record per CDR3 protein. The table records about 700,000 distinct CDR3 sequences, 15% to 17% of them present only once. This specimen consisted of PBMCs from blood, obtained roughly 12 days after vaccination. V and J are TRBV27 and TRBJ2-2; 8 bases align to TRBD2. The origin of this receptor is a man aged 50-59 years who received an inactivated influenza vaccine. The CDR3 DNA sequence: TGTGCCAGCAGACCCAGCGGGGGAACCGGGGAGCTGTTTTTT. Protein product: CASRPSGGTGELFF.